These 15 T cell receptor beta chains came from one sample sequenced in a study of cytomegalovirus exposure and HLA in healthy donors. PCR amplification relied on 60 Vbeta primers (plus 13 Jbeta primers). The data were produced by immunoSEQ multiplex PCR, yet TCRdb's version contains in-frame clones alone and is incomplete. This sample has about 100,000 clones, with about 79% found just once. Sequences were obtained from PBMCs. These receptors all stem from a man aged 55 to 70 in good health and CMV-seropositive.

The chain joins TRBV27 to TRBJ2-6, with D possibly being TRBD1 (6 bases). Germline CDR1 reads MNHEY; CDR2 reads SMNVEV (reference sequence). Trimming took 1 base from V and 0 from J, leaving 13 bases between them. This CDR3 contains 18 residues. DNA for the CDR3: TGTGCCAGCAGTTTATATTTCGGACAGATCTCTGGGGCCAACGTCCTGACTTTC. Protein: CASSLYFGQISGANVLTF.

The chain couples TRBV6-5 to TRBJ2-7; the D gene is possibly TRBD2 (7 bases). The V and J ends lost 8 bases and 1 base respectively, with 18 bases between them. The CDR3 is made up of 15 amino acids. The germline V gene has CDR1 MNHEY and CDR2 SVGAGI. This chain's CDR3 is CASATAGAESYEQYF. The CDR3 region has the DNA TGTGCCAGCGCGACCGCGGGGGCAGAATCCTACGAGCAGTACTTC.

This clone was counted only a few times. The chain recombines TRBV9 with TRBJ2-4; D gene ambiguous. The CDR3 consists of 14 residues. Trimming removed 0 bases at V and 6 bases at J, with 10 bases between. Germline V gene data show CDR1 as SGDLS and CDR2 as YYNGEE. CDR3 amino acids: CASSVAARPNIQYF. The DNA of the CDR3 is TGTGCCAGCAGCGTAGCTGCTAGACCAAACATTCAGTACTTC. Supplemented by reference TRBV9 and TRBJ2-4, the full variable domain reads DSGVTQTPKHLITATGQRVTLRCSPRSGDLSVYWYQQSLDQGLQFLIQYYNGEERAKGNILERFSAQQFPDLHSELNLSSLELGDSALYFCASSVAARPNIQYFGAGTRLSVL.

The chain has TRBV6-5 and TRBJ1-2; 8 nucleotides agree with TRBD1. Germline CDR1 and CDR2: MNHEY and SVGAGI. V was clipped by 4 bases and J by 0 bases; unmatched bases: 7. This CDR3 comprises 16 residues. The CDR3 is CASSLIRQGPNYGYTF. The CDR3 bases are TGTGCCAGCAGTTTGATTCGACAGGGGCCTAACTATGGCTACACCTTC.

The J gene is TRBJ2-5, the V gene TRBV7-9; a possible D gene is TRBD1 (5 bases). Germline V CDR1 and CDR2: SEHNR, FQNEAQ (reference sequence). The CDR3 consists of 14 residues. Trimming shortened V by 0 bases and J by 2 bases, and 7 bases separated the two germline ends. In DNA form, the CDR3 reads TGTGCCAGCAGCTTAGCAGGGGTGCAAGAGACCCAGTACTTC. It yields the protein CASSLAGVQETQYF.

CDR3 coding DNA: TGTGCCAGCAGCCAGGTCGACAGGGTCTCTGGAAACACCATATATTTT. Its protein product is CASSQVDRVSGNTIYF. This rearrangement joins TRBV4-2 to TRBJ1-3; TRBD1 matches at 7 bases. CDR1 LGHNA and CDR2 YNFKEQ come from the germline V gene. This CDR3 spans 16 amino acids. V shed 3 bases and J 0 bases; nucleotides not matched to a gene: 5.

J is TRBJ2-6 and V is TRBV6-4, with 10 bases aligning to TRBD2. From germline, CDR1 is MRHNA and CDR2 SNTAGT. This CDR3 has 15 amino acids. With V trimmed by 4 bases and J by 12 bases, 9 bases remained unmatched. CDR3 in amino acids: CASSATSGAPIVLTF. The CDR3 DNA follows: TGTGCCAGCAGTGCCACTAGCGGGGCCCCCATCGTCCTGACTTTC.

A single count supports this clone. The chain is built from TRBV30 and TRBJ1-6; 10 bases agree with TRBD1. Germline V gene lookup returns CDR1 GTSNPN and CDR2 SVGIG (reference sequence). V trimming: 3 bases; J trimming: 16 bases; junction bases outside the gene matches: 9. There are 13 residues in the CDR3. CDR3 loop: CAWSSRQGAPLHF. The CDR3 bases are TGTGCCTGGAGCAGTCGACAGGGGGCCCCTCTCCACTTT.

This clone was found a few times. The rearrangement joins TRBV6-6 to TRBJ1-4; D gene uncertain. V was clipped by 8 bases and J by 7 bases, with 8 bases between them. Germline CDR1 and CDR2: MNHNY and SVGAGI (reference sequence). The CDR3 is made up of 11 amino acids. Here the CDR3 reads CASGEGEKLFF. The DNA of the CDR3 is TGTGCCAGCGGGGAGGGTGAAAAACTGTTTTTT.

The chain couples TRBV4-3 to TRBJ2-5; D is possibly TRBD2 (6 bases). Trimming pared 2 bases from V and 1 base from J, leaving 17 bases between. The CDR3 runs to 17 residues. In germline, CDR1 is LGHNA, CDR2 YSLEER. The CDR3 is CASSQRFPAGPQETQYF. The CDR3 bases are TGCGCCAGCAGCCAAAGGTTTCCGGCGGGGCCCCAAGAGACCCAGTACTTC.

The chain carries TRBV11-2 and TRBJ1-6, with 9 positions matching TRBD1. This CDR3 is built from 15 residues. CDR1 and CDR2 (germline): SGHAT, FQNNGV. The J segment lost 8 bases and the V segment lost 5 bases, leaving 7 bases of the junction unmatched. In DNA form, the CDR3 reads TGTGCCAGCAGCCCAACCGGGACAGGGTATTCACCCCTCCACTTT. It encodes CASSPTGTGYSPLHF.

The chain uses TRBV5-4 and TRBJ2-1; D perhaps matches TRBD1 (7 bases). The V end lost 4 bases, the J end lost 2 bases, and 13 bases lay between the germline ends. There are 15 residues in the CDR3. CDR1 and CDR2 from the germline V gene are SGHNT and YYREEE (reference sequence). CDR3 DNA sequence: TGTGCCAGCAGCGCGGGACAGATAGCCTACAATGAGCAGTTCTTC. Its translation: CASSAGQIAYNEQFF.

The rearrangement joins TRBV9 to TRBJ1-6, with 7 bases lining up with TRBD1. J lost 6 bases, V lost 3 bases, and 6 bases had no gene match. CDR3 length: 15 amino acids. Germline CDR1 and CDR2: SGDLS and YYNGEE. The CDR3 bases are TGTGCCAGCAGCGGTACGACAGGGTTTAATTCACCCCTCCACTTT. It encodes CASSGTTGFNSPLHF.

This rearrangement joins TRBV9 to TRBJ1-2; tentatively, D is TRBD1 (5 bases). Germline V gives CDR1 SGDLS, CDR2 YYNGEE. The CDR3 covers 14 residues. The V gene lost 3 bases and the J gene lost 4 bases, with 13 bases spanning the gap. The CDR3 here is CASSEGRGVYGYTF. The CDR3 DNA sequence: TGTGCCAGCAGCGAGGGAAGGGGCGTCTATGGCTACACCTTC. The whole variable domain, remainder taken from reference TRBV9 and TRBJ1-2, is DSGVTQTPKHLITATGQRVTLRCSPRSGDLSVYWYQQSLDQGLQFLIQYYNGEERAKGNILERFSAQQFPDLHSELNLSSLELGDSALYFCASSEGRGVYGYTFGSGTRLTVV.

V usage is TRBV20-1 and J usage is TRBJ2-7; the D gene is possibly TRBD1 (5 bases). Trimming shortened V by 5 bases and J by 3 bases, and 8 bases separated the two germline ends. The germline gives CDR1 DFQATT, CDR2 SNEGSKA (reference sequence). This CDR3 has 11 residues. CDR3 residues: CSAYDSYEQYF. The CDR3, as DNA: TGCAGTGCTTATGACAGCTACGAGCAGTACTTC.